The subject of this entry is one T cell receptor beta chain. Its specificity is not known. The sample originates from a study of cytomegalovirus exposure and HLA in healthy donors. Study details: An analysis done earlier identified fewer than 140 million unique TCR beta sequences from roughly 190 million T cells. Of the donors genotyped, approximately 400 in all, 75% to 85% fell in the Caucasian-associated ancestry cluster. General study points: DRB1 had the most TCR associations and HLA-C the fewest, a later analysis found, with rates varying by HLA locus.

Primers included in the PCR were 60 Vbeta and 13 Jbeta primers. The repertoire was sequenced with immunoSEQ multiplex PCR; TCRdb's copy has only in-frame clones and lacks some. Of about 37,000 clones in the sample, roughly 76% were seen once. CDR3 length: 15 amino acids. Germline loops: CDR1 SNHLY, CDR2 FYNNEI. The junction had 6 bases not matched to a gene; V was cut back by 6 bases and J by 1 base. The sequence came from a middle-aged woman in good health and CMV-seronegative. V usage is TRBV2 and J usage is TRBJ1-5, with TRBD1 matching 7 bases. The sample comprised PBMCs. The CDR3, as DNA: TGTGCCAGCAGGGCCGGGACAGTAAGCAATCAGCCCCAGCATTTT. This codes for CASRAGTVSNQPQHF.